These 14 T cell receptor beta chains originate from one sample sequenced in a study of Ad26.COV2.S vaccination and SARS-CoV-2 variants. Assay used: immunoSEQ multiplex PCR; TCRdb lists only in-frame clones, some missing. There are 150,000 to 200,000 clones in the sample; roughly nine tenths occur only once, and more than 4.5% lies in the top ten. This material consisted of peripheral blood, taken after recovery from COVID-19. These TCRs come from a human donor who had recovered from COVID-19.

The V and J genes are TRBV3-1 (or the pseudogene TRBV3-2) and TRBJ2-1; 8 bases are shared with TRBD2. Germline V gives CDR1 LGHDT, CDR2 YNNKEL (reference sequence). The CDR3 sequence is 18 residues long. J lost 1 base, V lost 0 bases, and 8 bases had no gene match. CDR3 DNA sequence: TGTGCCAGCAGCCAAGATCCGAGAATAGCGGGGTCCTACAATGAGCAGTTCTTC. It is translated as CASSQDPRIAGSYNEQFF.

The V and J genes are TRBV28 and TRBJ2-2; D not certain. V lost 4 bases to trimming and J lost 0 bases, with 6 bases between them. Germline lookup yields CDR1 MDHEN and CDR2 SYDVKM. CDR3 length equals 14 residues. The CDR3 loop is CASSSAPNTGELFF. CDR3 DNA sequence: TGTGCCAGCAGTTCCGCGCCGAACACCGGGGAGCTGTTTTTT.

CDR3 in DNA: TGTGCCACTAGCTCTCAGGGGGCAGATACGCAGTATTTT. It yields the protein CATSSQGADTQYF. The chain is built from TRBV24-1 and TRBJ2-3; TRBD1 agrees at 7 bases. The CDR3 contains 13 residues. V lost 10 bases to trimming and J lost 4 bases; unmatched junction nucleotides: 7. Germline V CDR1 and CDR2: KGHDR, SFDVKD.

The genes are TRBV2 and TRBJ2-2, with D possibly matching TRBD2 (5 bases). V was shortened by 6 bases and J by 2 bases, with 10 bases between the two germline ends. There are 14 residues in the CDR3. Germline lookup yields CDR1 SNHLY and CDR2 FYNNEI. The CDR3 DNA reads TGTGCCAGCAGGCGGGCTCAAAACACCGGGGAGCTGTTTTTT. Residues: CASRRAQNTGELFF. The entire variable domain, with the rest obtained from reference TRBV2 and TRBJ2-2, is as follows: EPEVTQTPSHQVTQMGQEVILRCVPISNHLYFYWYRQILGQKVEFLVSFYNNEISEKSEIFDDQFSVERPDGSNFTLKIRSTKLEDSAMYFCASRRAQNTGELFFGEGSRLTVL.

V gene TRBV9 combines with J gene TRBJ1-1; D call uncertain. The CDR3 covers 13 residues. V lost 4 bases to trimming and J lost 11 bases, with 18 bases between them. Germline V gene lookup returns CDR1 SGDLS and CDR2 YYNGEE. The CDR3 nucleotides are TGTGCCAGCAGCCCGAGGACCGGAGGTCGCGCTTTCTTT. Protein: CASSPRTGGRAFF.

The gene calls are TRBV3-1 (or the pseudogene TRBV3-2) and TRBJ2-2, with 9 bases identical to TRBD1. The germline CDR1 and CDR2 sequences are LGHDT and YNNKEL (reference sequence). V shed 5 bases, J shed 1 base, and the junction held 2 bases outside the gene matches. The CDR3 is 15 amino acids. The CDR3 DNA is TGTGCCAGCAGCTGGGGACAGGGGAACACCGGGGAGCTGTTTTTT. It codes for CASSWGQGNTGELFF.

This chain links TRBV6-5 with TRBJ2-1, with TRBD2 identical over 8 bases. Germline V gene sequence: CDR1 MNHEY, CDR2 SVGAGI. V shed 6 bases, J shed 8 bases, and the junction held 12 bases outside the gene matches. The length of the CDR3 is 15 residues. CDR3 nucleotides: TGTGCCAGCAGCTATTACGGGAGGGATTGGGATGAGCAGTTCTTC. As protein: CASSYYGRDWDEQFF.

The chain uses TRBV7-8 and TRBJ2-7, with D maybe TRBD2 (6 bases). The germline CDR1 and CDR2 sequences are SGHVS and FQNEAQ. The CDR3 runs 12 residues. V was cut by 1 base and J by 5 bases, with 6 bases left in between. The CDR3 reads CASSLGTNEQYF. The CDR3 nucleotides read TGTGCCAGCAGCTTAGGGACTAACGAGCAGTACTTC.

The V and J genes are TRBV2 and TRBJ1-1; TRBD1 matches at 7 bases. The CDR3 has 16 residues. Unmatched junction bases numbered 9, after V lost 4 bases and J lost 1 base. Germline V gene lookup returns CDR1 SNHLY and CDR2 FYNNEI. CDR3 nucleotide sequence: TGTGCCAGCAGTGTCGACAGGGAACATACGAACACTGAAGCTTTCTTT. It is translated as CASSVDREHTNTEAFF.

V gene TRBV7-5 combines with J gene TRBJ1-5. TRBV7-5 is deemed a pseudogene. The CDR3 contains 16 residues. The CDR3 sequence is CARSLDPQGEGQPQHF. Here the CDR3 DNA reads TGTGCCAGAAGCTTAGATCCCCAGGGGGAGGGTCAGCCCCAGCATTTT.

The rearrangement links TRBV10-1 to TRBJ1-3; D gene ambiguous. Germline V lookup: CDR1 WNHNN, CDR2 SYGVQD (reference sequence). The V and J ends lost 6 bases and 5 bases respectively, with 5 bases between them. This CDR3 has 11 amino acids. CDR3 residues: CASSRRNTIYF. The CDR3 DNA reads as TGCGCCAGCAGCCGGCGAAACACCATATATTTT.

The CDR3 is CASSLDVGRGQPQHF. In DNA form, the CDR3 reads TGTGCCAGCAGCTTAGATGTGGGGAGGGGACAGCCCCAGCATTTT. The rearrangement links TRBV11-2 to TRBJ1-5; maybe TRBD1 (5 bases). V dropped 0 bases and J dropped 7 bases, with 13 bases sitting between them. Germline lookup yields CDR1 SGHAT and CDR2 FQNNGV. This CDR3 is 15 amino acids long.

The rearrangement uses TRBV2 and TRBJ1-3; D is unclear. Germline V gene lookup returns CDR1 SNHLY and CDR2 FYNNEI. Between the trimmed V and J ends, which lost 11 bases and 5 bases, there was a span of 13 bases. The CDR3 runs 12 residues. This CDR3 is CARAAGRNTIYF. The CDR3 region has the DNA TGTGCCCGGGCGGCCGGTCGAAACACCATATATTTT.

The rearrangement links TRBV4-1 to TRBJ1-3; D ambiguous. V was cut by 0 bases and J by 0 bases, with 9 bases left in between. The CDR3 is made up of 16 amino acids. Germline CDR1 and CDR2: MGHRA and YSYEKL. CDR3: CASSQEQANSGNTIYF. The CDR3 DNA reads TGCGCCAGCAGCCAAGAACAAGCAAACTCTGGAAACACCATATATTTT.